The 32 T cell receptor beta chains reported below all come from one sample, sequenced in a study of T cell responses to AZD1222 COVID-19 vaccine. The data were produced by immunoSEQ multiplex PCR, yet TCRdb's version contains in-frame clones alone and is incomplete. The profile shows fewer than 130,000 clones, 90% to 95% of them singletons. The specimen comprised peripheral blood, sampled on day 0 of AZD1222 vaccination. The receptors derive from an adult in good health.

This clone has just one count. The chain combines TRBV7-2 with TRBJ1-5; D gene uncertain. CDR1 SGHTA and CDR2 FQGNSA come from the germline V gene. The CDR3 length is 13 residues. Trimming took 1 base from V and 3 from J, leaving 4 bases between them. For the CDR3, the DNA is TGTGCCAGCAGCTTAGACCTCAATCAGCCCCAGCATTTT. Amino acid sequence: CASSLDLNQPQHF.

The CDR3 bases are TGTGCCAGCAGTTCTCTGACAGGGAGCAACACTGAAGCTTTCTTT. Amino acids: CASSSLTGSNTEAFF. The genes are TRBV27 and TRBJ1-1, with 7 bases that match TRBD1. Trimming removed 4 bases from V and 2 bases from J; junction bases left unmatched: 7. Germline CDR1 and CDR2: MNHEY and SMNVEV (reference sequence). The CDR3 has 15 residues.

The chain uses TRBV5-1 and TRBJ2-1; 7 bases agree with TRBD1. V trimming: 2 bases; J trimming: 9 bases; junction bases outside the gene matches: 11. This CDR3 has 15 residues. CDR1 is SGHRS and CDR2 is YFSETQ in the germline V gene. CDR3 in amino acids: CASSFEGGSHIEQFF. DNA for the CDR3: TGCGCCAGCAGCTTTGAAGGGGGCAGCCATATTGAGCAGTTCTTC.

This rearrangement joins TRBV7-9 to TRBJ1-2, with D uncertain. The CDR3 sequence is 13 residues long. CDR1 and CDR2 (germline): SEHNR, FQNEAQ (reference sequence). With 3 bases removed from V and 4 bases from J, the gap between germline ends came to 9 bases. The CDR3 reads CASSFGSFYGYTF. In nucleotides, the CDR3 is TGTGCCAGCAGCTTCGGTTCGTTCTATGGCTACACCTTC. Looking up the rest from reference TRBV7-9 and TRBJ1-2 gives the full variable domain: DTGVSQNPRHKITKRGQNVTFRCDPISEHNRLYWYRQTLGQGPEFLTYFQNEAQLEKSRLLSDRFSAERPKGSFSTLEIQRTEQGDSAMYLCASSFGSFYGYTFGSGTRLTVV.

CDR3 nucleotides: TGTGCCAGCAGTGGTTCGACGGTTAATGAAAAACTGTTTTTT. Protein product: CASSGSTVNEKLFF. The gene calls are TRBV28 and TRBJ1-4; no clear D gene. Trimming pared 5 bases from V and 4 bases from J, leaving 11 bases between. Per the germline V gene, CDR1 is MDHEN and CDR2 is SYDVKM. CDR3 length equals 14 residues.

CDR3 nucleotide sequence: TGCGCCAGCAGCTTATTGGGGGATGAGCAGTTCTTC. It translates to CASSLLGDEQFF. The chain combines TRBV5-1 with TRBJ2-1; D tentatively reads TRBD1 or TRBD2 (5 bases each). The germline V gene encodes CDR1 SGHRS and CDR2 YFSETQ. CDR3 length: 12 amino acids. The ends were cut back, 2 bases at V and 8 bases at J, with 8 bases in the middle.

The gene calls are TRBV5-1 and TRBJ2-2, with 10 bases fitting TRBD2. The germline CDR1 and CDR2 sequences are SGHRS and YFSETQ. With 1 base clipped from V and 4 bases from J, the junction kept 4 bases outside the gene matches. The CDR3 runs to 16 residues. DNA for the CDR3: TGCGCCAGCAGCTTGTCGGCTAGCGGGGGCACCGGGGAGCTGTTTTTT. This gives the protein CASSLSASGGTGELFF.

In its sample, this clone was seen a few times. The J gene is TRBJ2-1, the V gene TRBV6-4; 10 positions agree with TRBD1. CDR1 and CDR2 from the germline V gene are MRHNA and SNTAGT. CDR3 length: 15 residues. Germline trimming cut 5 bases from V and 3 bases from J; bases unmatched to any gene: 4. CDR3 bases: TGTGCCAGCAGTTCCGGGACAGGGGACTACAATGAGCAGTTCTTC. This codes for CASSSGTGDYNEQFF.

The V and J genes are TRBV7-2 and TRBJ2-2, with 10 nucleotides matching TRBD2. V gave up 5 bases and J gave up 1 base; unmatched junction bases: 4. The CDR3 is 16 residues long. CDR1 and CDR2 (germline): SGHTA, FQGNSA. The CDR3 loop is CASSPRLAGNTGELFF. CDR3 bases: TGTGCCAGCAGCCCACGACTAGCGGGGAACACCGGGGAGCTGTTTTTT.

The J gene is TRBJ2-1, the V gene TRBV7-3; 13 nucleotides align to TRBD2. With 2 bases clipped from V and 4 bases from J, the junction kept 2 bases outside the gene matches. CDR1 and CDR2 (germline): SGHTA, FQGTGA. The CDR3 loop spans 16 amino acids. The CDR3 loop is CASSLGLAGEYNEQFF. CDR3 bases: TGTGCCAGCAGCTTAGGACTAGCGGGGGAATACAATGAGCAGTTCTTC. Supplemented by reference TRBV7-3 and TRBJ2-1, the full variable domain reads GAGVSQTPSNKVTEKGKYVELRCDPISGHTALYWYRQSLGQGPEFLIYFQGTGAADDSGLPNDRFFAVRPEGSVSTLKIQRTERGDSAVYLCASSLGLAGEYNEQFFGPGTRLTVL.

This rearrangement joins TRBV28 to TRBJ1-3, with D unclear. The CDR3 spans 14 residues. Germline V lookup: CDR1 MDHEN, CDR2 SYDVKM. V gave up 4 bases and J gave up 2 bases, with 9 bases separating them. The CDR3 loop reads CASSSWTTGNTIYF. For the CDR3, the DNA is TGTGCCAGCAGTTCTTGGACGACTGGAAACACCATATATTTT.

The chain recombines TRBV5-1 with TRBJ1-4, with D perhaps matching TRBD1 (5 bases). Trimming pared 3 bases from V and 5 bases from J, leaving 11 bases between. The germline V gene encodes CDR1 SGHRS and CDR2 YFSETQ. The length of the CDR3 is 14 residues. The DNA of the CDR3 is TGCGCCAGCAGCTCGGGACGGGAGAATGAAAAACTGTTTTTT. This encodes CASSSGRENEKLFF.

The genes are TRBV7-3 and TRBJ1-1; TRBD1 matches at 8 bases. CDR1 and CDR2 from the germline V gene are SGHTA and FQGTGA. There are 17 residues in the CDR3. J was trimmed by 0 bases and V by 5 bases; bases with no gene match: 11. The CDR3 spells CASSTYPVGQVNTEAFF. The CDR3 nucleotides are TGTGCCAGCAGCACATACCCGGTGGGACAGGTGAACACTGAAGCTTTCTTT.

The V gene is TRBV9, the J gene TRBJ1-1; TRBD1 matches at 9 bases. V trimming: 2 bases; J trimming: 5 bases; junction bases outside the gene matches: 10. The CDR3 runs to 16 residues. The germline gives CDR1 SGDLS, CDR2 YYNGEE. DNA for the CDR3: TGTGCCAGCAGCGTCACACCGGGACAGGGCAATACTGAAGCTTTCTTT. Amino acids: CASSVTPGQGNTEAFF.

This chain links TRBV2 with TRBJ2-7; D gene unclear. Trimming stripped 8 bases from V and 4 bases from J, with 21 bases between. This CDR3 region has 15 residues. The germline V gene has CDR1 SNHLY and CDR2 FYNNEI. In nucleotides, the CDR3 is TGTGCCAGCCAAACCTCTACGGTGGTTAATTACGAGCAGTACTTC. Translation: CASQTSTVVNYEQYF.

The chain recombines TRBV27 with TRBJ1-5; perhaps TRBD1 as D (6 bases). This CDR3 is built from 15 residues. The V end was cut by 6 bases, the J end by 5 bases, with 17 bases between. The V gene's germline CDR1 is MNHEY and CDR2 SMNVEV (reference sequence). The CDR3 region is CASSNGANRDQPQHF. CDR3 in DNA: TGTGCCAGCAGCAACGGAGCTAACAGGGATCAGCCCCAGCATTTT.

The chain uses TRBV5-4 and TRBJ2-1; 11 bases line up with TRBD2. The trim removed 5 bases at V and 9 bases at J, leaving 7 bases unmatched. Germline V gene data show CDR1 as SGHNT and CDR2 as YYREEE (reference sequence). The length of the CDR3 is 14 residues. CDR3 protein: CASRLTSGGVEQFF. The CDR3 DNA sequence: TGTGCCAGCAGGCTAACTAGCGGGGGCGTTGAGCAGTTCTTC.

This sequence joins TRBV9 and TRBJ2-2; maybe TRBD1 (5 bases). V was trimmed by 0 bases and J by 7 bases, leaving 7 bases between them. The CDR3 covers 13 residues. Germline V gene data show CDR1 as SGDLS and CDR2 as YYNGEE. CDR3 coding DNA: TGTGCCAGCAGCGTAGATGGACACGGGGAGCTGTTTTTT. Amino acids: CASSVDGHGELFF.

The chain carries TRBV27 and TRBJ2-1; D remains ambiguous. Germline V gene sequence: CDR1 MNHEY, CDR2 SMNVEV (reference sequence). Trimming pared 4 bases from V and 4 bases from J, leaving 11 bases between. The CDR3 is 14 amino acids. The CDR3 reads CASSSRRPYNEQFF. The DNA of the CDR3 is TGTGCCAGCAGTTCCAGACGGCCTTACAATGAGCAGTTCTTC.

This clone showed up just once. J is TRBJ1-2 and V is TRBV5-1, with 7 bases that match TRBD1. Germline CDR1 and CDR2: SGHRS and YFSETQ. The length of the CDR3 is 15 residues. V shed 1 base and J 7 bases; nucleotides not matched to a gene: 10. In DNA form, the CDR3 reads TGCGCCAGCAGCTTGTCGGGGCGAGGGGGCAGTGGCTACACCTTC. Its translation is CASSLSGRGGSGYTF.

The chain combines TRBV3-1 (or the pseudogene TRBV3-2) with TRBJ2-5; D possibly matches TRBD1 or TRBD2 (6 bases each). The V gene's germline CDR1 is LGHDT and CDR2 YNNKEL (reference sequence). This CDR3 spans 13 amino acids. V was shortened by 6 bases and J by 4 bases, with 12 bases between the two germline ends. CDR3 nucleotide sequence: TGTGCCAGCAGTTGGGGGGCCTTAGAGACCCAGTACTTC. Residues: CASSWGALETQYF.

The V gene is TRBV28, the J gene TRBJ1-3; D is uncertain. V was trimmed by 6 bases and J by 0 bases, leaving 3 bases between them. This CDR3 is 12 amino acids long. Germline lookup yields CDR1 MDHEN and CDR2 SYDVKM. CDR3 coding DNA: TGTGCCAGCAGACCCTCTGGAAACACCATATATTTT. Translating it yields CASRPSGNTIYF.

The chain combines TRBV7-3 with TRBJ2-3; 8 bases agree with TRBD1. V gave up 5 bases and J gave up 4 bases; unmatched junction bases: 11. The CDR3 runs to 16 residues. The germline CDR1 and CDR2 sequences are SGHTA and FQGTGA. The CDR3 sequence is CASSPSGGAESDTQYF. The CDR3, as DNA: TGTGCCAGCAGCCCGTCAGGGGGCGCAGAGTCAGATACGCAGTATTTT.

In its sample, this clone was seen once. The genes are TRBV25-1 and TRBJ2-7, with 10 bases that match TRBD2. The CDR3 is made up of 16 amino acids. Germline V gene lookup returns CDR1 MGHDK and CDR2 SYGVNS. V lost 3 bases and J lost 5; bases outside the gene matches: 10. This chain's CDR3 is CASSDRSSGSRHEQYF. The CDR3 DNA reads as TGTGCCAGCAGTGATAGGTCTAGCGGGAGTCGTCACGAGCAGTACTTC.

V gene TRBV6-5 combines with J gene TRBJ1-2; D remains ambiguous. The CDR3 spans 11 residues. CDR1 and CDR2 (germline): MNHEY, SVGAGI. Trimming left V 6 bases short and J 5 bases short, with 7 bases between. The chain's CDR3 is CASRTNYGYTF. CDR3 coding DNA: TGTGCCAGCAGAACGAATTATGGCTACACCTTC.

The chain is built from TRBV6-1 and TRBJ2-1, with 7 bases aligning to TRBD2. With 2 bases clipped from V and 3 bases from J, the junction kept 4 bases outside the gene matches. The CDR3 sequence is 15 residues long. The germline V gene encodes CDR1 MNHNS and CDR2 SASEGT. CDR3 sequence reads: CASSESAGDYNEQFF. The CDR3 DNA is TGTGCCAGCAGTGAAAGTGCGGGAGACTACAATGAGCAGTTCTTC.

The chain recombines TRBV4-1 with TRBJ1-2, with no clear D. There are 15 residues in the CDR3. Trimming stripped 1 base from V and 4 bases from J, with 13 bases between. Germline CDR1 MGHRA, CDR2 YSYEKL. DNA of the CDR3: TGCGCCAGCAGCCAAGTTGGGGATATTACCTATGGCTACACCTTC. Protein: CASSQVGDITYGYTF.

The V call is TRBV5-1, the J call TRBJ1-2; D remains ambiguous. V gave up 4 bases and J gave up 0 bases, with 7 bases separating them. Germline V gives CDR1 SGHRS, CDR2 YFSETQ. This CDR3 spans 13 amino acids. This chain's CDR3 is CASSLSTNYGYTF. The CDR3 bases are TGCGCCAGCAGCCTGAGTACTAACTATGGCTACACCTTC.

V and J are TRBV28 and TRBJ2-1; 7 positions match TRBD1. The V and J ends lost 3 bases and 3 bases, in that order; junction bases with no gene match: 17. This CDR3 has 19 residues. CDR1 and CDR2 from the germline V gene are MDHEN and SYDVKM. The CDR3 loop is CASSFFGISGRGNYNEQFF. The CDR3 coding sequence is TGTGCCAGCAGTTTTTTTGGCATATCTGGCAGGGGGAACTACAATGAGCAGTTCTTC.

The V gene is TRBV7-9, the J gene TRBJ1-1, with TRBD1 matching 9 bases. V shed 5 bases, J shed 5 bases, and the junction held 12 bases outside the gene matches. Germline V gene data show CDR1 as SEHNR and CDR2 as FQNEAQ (reference sequence). The CDR3 extends over 16 amino acids. CDR3 protein: CASSQTGTGSRTEAFF. The CDR3 region has the DNA TGTGCCAGCAGCCAGACCGGGACAGGGTCGCGAACTGAAGCTTTCTTT. The full variable domain, with the rest looked up from reference TRBV7-9 and TRBJ1-1, is DTGVSQNPRHKITKRGQNVTFRCDPISEHNRLYWYRQTLGQGPEFLTYFQNEAQLEKSRLLSDRFSAERPKGSFSTLEIQRTEQGDSAMYLCASSQTGTGSRTEAFFGQGTRLTVV.

This chain connects TRBV6-5 to TRBJ1-5; D perhaps matches TRBD1 (5 bases). Germline V lookup: CDR1 MNHEY, CDR2 SVGAGI. V shed 2 bases and J shed 1 base, with 6 bases lying between them. This CDR3 comprises 14 residues. The CDR3 DNA sequence: TGTGCCAGCAGTTACCGGGACAGCAATCAGCCCCAGCATTTT. This gives the protein CASSYRDSNQPQHF.

The chain uses TRBV28 and TRBJ1-2; D is unresolved. In germline, CDR1 is MDHEN, CDR2 SYDVKM. Trimming pared 4 bases from V and 2 bases from J, leaving 2 bases between. This CDR3 spans 11 amino acids. The CDR3 sequence is CASSWNYGYTF. The CDR3 DNA reads TGTGCCAGCAGTTGGAACTATGGCTACACCTTC.